The present T cell receptor (beta chain) was sequenced within a study of blood T cell repertoires in COVID-19. Repertoires were generated with immunoSEQ multiplex PCR, while TCRdb's copy carries only in-frame clones and drops some. The table includes around 370,000 clones, approximately 90% detected once. V was shortened by 3 bases and J by 2 bases, with 13 bases between the two germline ends. The CDR3 has 15 amino acids. Per the germline V gene, CDR1 is MDHEN and CDR2 is SYDVKM. This receptor was identified in a woman aged 18 to 35 who had recovered from COVID-19. Sequenced input: PBMCs or T cells enriched from blood (not recorded which). The rearrangement links TRBV28 to TRBJ1-2; maybe TRBD1 (6 bases). CDR3 loop: CASSLRGAENYGYTF. CDR3 bases: TGTGCCAGCAGTTTGCGGGGGGCTGAGAACTATGGCTACACCTTC.